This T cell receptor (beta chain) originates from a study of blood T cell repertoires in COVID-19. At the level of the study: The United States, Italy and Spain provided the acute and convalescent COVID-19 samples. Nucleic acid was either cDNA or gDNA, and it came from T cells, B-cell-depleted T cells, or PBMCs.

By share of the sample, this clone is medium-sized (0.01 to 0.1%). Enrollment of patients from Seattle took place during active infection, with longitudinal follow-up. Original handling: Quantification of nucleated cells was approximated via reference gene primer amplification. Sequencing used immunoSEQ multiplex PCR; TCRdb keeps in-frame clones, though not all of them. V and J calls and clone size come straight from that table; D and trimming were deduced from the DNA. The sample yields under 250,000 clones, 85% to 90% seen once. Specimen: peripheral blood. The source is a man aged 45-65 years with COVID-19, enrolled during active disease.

The CDR3 here is CASSFGTSWGEDTQYF. The CDR3, as DNA: TGTGCCAGCAGCTTTGGGACTAGCTGGGGGGAAGATACGCAGTATTTT. The chain carries TRBV13 and TRBJ2-3, with 9 nucleotides matching TRBD2. CDR1 is PRHDT and CDR2 is FYEKMQ in the germline V gene (reference sequence). Trimming at V came to 3 bases and at J to 5 bases, leaving 9 bases not matched to a gene. The CDR3 covers 16 residues.